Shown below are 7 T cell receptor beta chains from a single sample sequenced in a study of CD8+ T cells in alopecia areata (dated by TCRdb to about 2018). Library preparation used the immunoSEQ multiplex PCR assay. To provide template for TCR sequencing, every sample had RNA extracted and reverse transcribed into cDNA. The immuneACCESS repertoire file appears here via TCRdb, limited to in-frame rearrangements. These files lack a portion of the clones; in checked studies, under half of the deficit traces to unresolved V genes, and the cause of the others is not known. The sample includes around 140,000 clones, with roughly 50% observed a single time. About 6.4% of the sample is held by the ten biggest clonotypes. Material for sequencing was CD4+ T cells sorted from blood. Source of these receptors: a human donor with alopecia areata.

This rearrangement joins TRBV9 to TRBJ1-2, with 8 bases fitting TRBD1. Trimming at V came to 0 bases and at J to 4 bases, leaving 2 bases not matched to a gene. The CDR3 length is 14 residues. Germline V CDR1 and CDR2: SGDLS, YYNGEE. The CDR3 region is CASSVGTGGYGYTF. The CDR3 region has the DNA TGTGCCAGCAGCGTAGGTACAGGGGGCTATGGCTACACCTTC.

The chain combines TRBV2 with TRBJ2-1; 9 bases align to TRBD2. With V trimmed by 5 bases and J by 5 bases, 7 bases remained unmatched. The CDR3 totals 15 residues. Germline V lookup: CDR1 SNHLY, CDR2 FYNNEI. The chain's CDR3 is CASSYPGLADNEQFF. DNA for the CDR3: TGTGCCAGCAGTTACCCGGGACTAGCCGACAATGAGCAGTTCTTC.

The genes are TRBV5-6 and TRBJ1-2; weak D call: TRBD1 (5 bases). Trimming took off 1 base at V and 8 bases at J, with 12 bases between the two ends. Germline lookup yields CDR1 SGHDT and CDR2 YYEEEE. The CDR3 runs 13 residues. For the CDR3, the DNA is TGTGCCAGCAGCTTGCGAGGGAGGGGCGGCTACACCTTC. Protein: CASSLRGRGGYTF.

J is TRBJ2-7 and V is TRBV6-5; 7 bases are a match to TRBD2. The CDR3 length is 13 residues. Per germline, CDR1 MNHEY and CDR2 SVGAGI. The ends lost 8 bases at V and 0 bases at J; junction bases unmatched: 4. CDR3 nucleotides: TGTGCCAGCCGTCCGGGAGGCTCCTACGAGCAGTACTTC. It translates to CASRPGGSYEQYF.

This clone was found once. For the CDR3, the DNA is TGTGCCAGCAGCCAAGACAGGGGATCTGGAAACACCATATATTTT. Protein: CASSQDRGSGNTIYF. The chain carries TRBV2 and TRBJ1-3; 8 positions agree with TRBD1. Germline CDR1 SNHLY, CDR2 FYNNEI. V shed 6 bases, J shed 1 base, and the junction held 5 bases outside the gene matches. The CDR3 consists of 15 residues. The entire variable domain, with the rest obtained from reference TRBV2 and TRBJ1-3, is as follows: EPEVTQTPSHQVTQMGQEVILRCVPISNHLYFYWYRQILGQKVEFLVSFYNNEISEKSEIFDDQFSVERPDGSNFTLKIRSTKLEDSAMYFCASSQDRGSGNTIYFGEGSWLTVV.

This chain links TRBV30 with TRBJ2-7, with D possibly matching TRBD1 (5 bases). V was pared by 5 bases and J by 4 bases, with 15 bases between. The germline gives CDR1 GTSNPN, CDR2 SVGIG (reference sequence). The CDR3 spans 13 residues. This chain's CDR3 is CAWQTDLGYEQYF. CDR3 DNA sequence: TGTGCCTGGCAGACAGATTTAGGGTACGAGCAGTACTTC.

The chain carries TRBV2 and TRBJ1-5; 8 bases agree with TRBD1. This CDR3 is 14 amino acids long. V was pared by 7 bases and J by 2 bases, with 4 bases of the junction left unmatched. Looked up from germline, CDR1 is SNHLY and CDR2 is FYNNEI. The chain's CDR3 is CASTDREGNQPQHF. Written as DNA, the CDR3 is TGTGCCAGCACGGACAGGGAGGGCAATCAGCCCCAGCATTTT.